This T cell receptor beta chain was recovered during a study of blood T cell repertoires in COVID-19. TCRdb's table, derived via immunoSEQ multiplex PCR, lists solely in-frame clones and lacks some. The table lists roughly 200,000 clones, 84% of them singletons, with roughly 7% in the top ten. The CDR3 length is 13 residues. The V gene's germline CDR1 is KGHDR and CDR2 SFDVKD. V was clipped by 1 base and J by 5 bases; unmatched bases: 1. The genes are TRBV24-1 and TRBJ2-7, with TRBD1 matching 7 bases. This clonotype was obtained from a woman of 80 years or more with COVID-19, enrolled during active disease. The source material was peripheral blood. The CDR3 bases are TGTGCCACCAGTGATTTTACAGGGGACGAGCAGTACTTC. Protein sequence: CATSDFTGDEQYF.